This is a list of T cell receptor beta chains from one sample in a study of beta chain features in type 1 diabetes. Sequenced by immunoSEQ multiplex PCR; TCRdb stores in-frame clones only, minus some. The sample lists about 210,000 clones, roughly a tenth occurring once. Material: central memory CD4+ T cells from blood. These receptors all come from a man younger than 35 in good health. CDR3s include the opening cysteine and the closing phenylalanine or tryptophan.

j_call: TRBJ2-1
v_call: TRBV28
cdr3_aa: CASPPGLAGFEQFF

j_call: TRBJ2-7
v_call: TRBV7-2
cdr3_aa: CASSLSLQLYEQYF

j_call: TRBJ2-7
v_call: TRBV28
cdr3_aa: CASSLLYEQYF

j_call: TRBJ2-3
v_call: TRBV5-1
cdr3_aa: CASSLQGARGSGTDTQYF

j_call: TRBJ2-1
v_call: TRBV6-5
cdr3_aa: CASSPGAHEQFF

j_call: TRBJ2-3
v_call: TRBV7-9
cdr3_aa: CASSLSAGTDTQYF

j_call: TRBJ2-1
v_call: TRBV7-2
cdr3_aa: CASSSDFGQFF

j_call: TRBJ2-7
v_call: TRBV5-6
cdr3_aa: CASSPTGLANEQYF

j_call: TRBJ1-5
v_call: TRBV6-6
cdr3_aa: CASSWAINQPQHF

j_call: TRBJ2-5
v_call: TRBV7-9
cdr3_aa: CASSQDWATETQYF